Each of the 25 T cell receptor beta chains below was sequenced from the same sample in a study of cytomegalovirus exposure and HLA in healthy donors. PCR employed 60 Vbeta and 13 Jbeta primers. Produced via immunoSEQ multiplex PCR; TCRdb's table is partial and in-frame only. The data contain over 100,000 clones, over 65% of them seen just once; the ten biggest clones take up 2% to 3%. Sequenced input: PBMCs. All receptors derive from a female donor in good health and CMV-seronegative.

The rearrangement joins TRBV15 to TRBJ1-2; TRBD1 aligns across 8 bases. This CDR3 comprises 16 residues. CDR1 is LNHNV, CDR2 YYDKDF, per germline (reference sequence). J gave up 0 bases and V 3 bases, and 6 bases lay outside the gene matches. CDR3 sequence reads: CATSSPGGPANYGYTF. The CDR3 DNA sequence: TGTGCCACCAGCAGCCCAGGGGGCCCAGCTAACTATGGCTACACCTTC.

This clone has a single count. CDR3 protein: CARSLPGQGTDTQYF. The CDR3 DNA is TGTGCCAGAAGCTTACCGGGACAGGGGACAGATACGCAGTATTTT. J is TRBJ2-3 and V is TRBV5-3; 10 bases are a match to TRBD1. TRBV5-3 counts as an open reading frame of uncertain function. V trimming: 2 bases; J trimming: 3 bases; junction bases outside the gene matches: 3. The CDR3 extends over 15 amino acids.

This clone has more than one count but fewer than ten. V is TRBV5-1 and J is TRBJ1-6; D unresolved. With 7 bases removed from V and 8 bases from J, the gap between germline ends came to 7 bases. The CDR3 loop spans 11 amino acids. The germline V gene encodes CDR1 SGHRS and CDR2 YFSETQ. The CDR3 region has the DNA TGCGCCAGCGGGCAGGATTCACCCCTCCACTTT. This encodes CASGQDSPLHF.

The rearrangement links TRBV2 to TRBJ1-4, with a weak D call TRBD1 (5 bases). CDR1 is SNHLY and CDR2 is FYNNEI in the germline V gene. This CDR3 comprises 15 residues. The V end was cut by 7 bases, the J end by 1 base, with 13 bases between. The CDR3 region has the DNA TGTGCCAGCACCACCGGGGGTCAAACTAATGAAAAACTGTTTTTT. Its translation: CASTTGGQTNEKLFF.

This chain connects TRBV2 to TRBJ2-5, with D possibly being TRBD1 (5 bases). This CDR3 is 14 amino acids long. The germline CDR1 and CDR2 sequences are SNHLY and FYNNEI. The V and J ends lost 6 bases and 1 base respectively, with 12 bases between them. The CDR3 coding sequence is TGTGCCAGCAGCATACAAGACAGCCAAGAGACCCAGTACTTC. This codes for CASSIQDSQETQYF.

This chain connects TRBV2 to TRBJ1-5; 8 bases agree with TRBD1. CDR1 SNHLY and CDR2 FYNNEI come from the germline V gene. The CDR3 consists of 13 residues. The V gene end was trimmed by 8 bases and the J gene end by 6 bases; junction bases not matched to a gene: 6. The CDR3 DNA reads as TGTGCCAGCGAGGACAGGGAGGGTCAGCCCCAGCATTTT. Translating it yields CASEDREGQPQHF.

The chain joins TRBV7-2 to TRBJ2-5; TRBD2 might be the D (7 bases). The V gene lost 1 base and the J gene lost 4 bases, with 16 bases spanning the gap. The CDR3 sequence is 16 residues long. Germline CDR1 SGHTA, CDR2 FQGNSA. The DNA of the CDR3 is TGTGCCAGCAGCTTAGATCTAGGGGGGGGCAGAGAGACCCAGTACTTC. This sequence encodes CASSLDLGGGRETQYF. The full variable domain, completed using reference TRBV7-2 and TRBJ2-5, is GAGVSQSPSNKVTEKGKDVELRCDPISGHTALYWYRQSLGQGLEFLIYFQGNSAPDKSGLPSDRFSAERTGGSVSTLTIQRTQQEDSAVYLCASSLDLGGGRETQYFGPGTRLLVL.

Points on this clone: Because it lacks the conserved phenylalanine or tryptophan at the end, this CDR3 is likely a read error. The rearrangement joins TRBV4-1 to TRBJ1-2; 7 bases fit TRBD1. This CDR3 is built from 16 residues. V trimming: 3 bases; J trimming: 4 bases; junction bases outside the gene matches: 11. The germline gives CDR1 MGHRA, CDR2 YSYEKL. CDR3 coding DNA: TGCGCCAGCAGCCAGGGGATAGGGGGCGCTGGCTATGGCTACACCCTC. Its translation: CASSQGIGGAGYGYTL.

This clone was seen a handful of times. V usage is TRBV9 and J usage is TRBJ1-2, with 9 bases lining up with TRBD1. CDR3 length equals 14 residues. J gave up 4 bases and V 2 bases, and 3 bases lay outside the gene matches. The germline V gene encodes CDR1 SGDLS and CDR2 YYNGEE. The CDR3 DNA follows: TGTGCCAGCAGCGTGGGACAGGGTGTCTATGGCTACACCTTC. It translates to CASSVGQGVYGYTF.

The CDR3 DNA sequence: TGCGCCAGCAGCCCCCGGGACAAAGACTATGGCTACACCTTC. Amino acids: CASSPRDKDYGYTF. V is TRBV5-1 and J is TRBJ1-2; D is possibly TRBD1 (6 bases). CDR1 and CDR2 from the germline V gene are SGHRS and YFSETQ. CDR3 length: 14 residues. Trimming pared 4 bases from V and 3 bases from J, leaving 13 bases between.

CDR3 in amino acids: CASWALPAGPYNEQFF. The CDR3 DNA reads TGTGCCAGCTGGGCCCTTCCAGCGGGGCCCTACAATGAGCAGTTCTTC. The V and J genes are TRBV2 and TRBJ2-1, with 7 positions matching TRBD2. Trimming took 8 bases from V and 2 from J; bases not matched to a gene: 12. The CDR3 is made up of 16 amino acids. The germline V gene has CDR1 SNHLY and CDR2 FYNNEI.

This chain joins TRBV5-1 and TRBJ1-3; no definite D call. The CDR3 length is 15 residues. Germline loops: CDR1 SGHRS, CDR2 YFSETQ. V was trimmed by 0 bases and J by 3 bases, leaving 10 bases between them. In DNA form, the CDR3 reads TGCGCCAGCAGCTTGGTCGGGAGAGGTGGAAACACCATATATTTT. Translating it yields CASSLVGRGGNTIYF.

This chain connects TRBV7-9 to TRBJ1-6; TRBD1 matches 7 bases. V lost 5 bases and J lost 10; bases outside the gene matches: 11. Germline V CDR1 and CDR2: SEHNR, FQNEAQ (reference sequence). The length of the CDR3 is 15 residues. This CDR3 is CASSQRQGSSSPLHF. The DNA of the CDR3 is TGTGCCAGCAGCCAGCGACAGGGTTCAAGCTCACCCCTCCACTTT.

The V call is TRBV6-1, the J call TRBJ2-1; D might be TRBD1 (6 bases). The CDR3 consists of 13 residues. Deletions cut 10 bases from V and 1 base from J, with 11 bases between. The V gene's germline CDR1 is MNHNS and CDR2 SASEGT. DNA of the CDR3: TGTGCCACAAACAGGGTATCCTACAATGAGCAGTTCTTC. Residues: CATNRVSYNEQFF.

The chain joins TRBV5-1 to TRBJ1-2, with TRBD1 matching 7 bases. Trimming cost V 4 bases and J 4 bases; bases outside gene matches: 10. Germline V lookup: CDR1 SGHRS, CDR2 YFSETQ. The CDR3 sequence is 15 residues long. The CDR3 coding sequence is TGCGCCAGCAGCCGCACACCGGGACAGTTCTATGGCTACACCTTC. It translates to CASSRTPGQFYGYTF. The full variable domain, completed using reference TRBV5-1 and TRBJ1-2, is KAGVTQTPRYLIKTRGQQVTLSCSPISGHRSVSWYQQTPGQGLQFLFEYFSETQRNKGNFPGRFSGRQFSNSRSEMNVSTLELGDSALYLCASSRTPGQFYGYTFGSGTRLTVV.

The chain uses TRBV7-7 and TRBJ2-2; 10 bases map to TRBD2. Germline-derived CDR1 and CDR2 are SSHAT and FNYEAQ (reference sequence). Trimming at V came to 2 bases and at J to 1 base, leaving 1 base not matched to a gene. CDR3 length: 16 residues. The CDR3 spells CASSLRTSGNTGELFF. The CDR3 DNA reads TGTGCCAGCAGCTTAAGGACTAGCGGGAACACCGGGGAGCTGTTTTTT.

The chain combines TRBV6-5 with TRBJ1-4; TRBD1 agrees at 9 bases. The CDR3 extends over 14 amino acids. The junction had 5 bases not matched to a gene; V was cut back by 6 bases and J by 6 bases. Germline V lookup: CDR1 MNHEY, CDR2 SVGAGI. CDR3 coding DNA: TGTGCCAGCAGGACAGGGGGGGCTGATGAAAAACTGTTTTTT. Its protein is CASRTGGADEKLFF.

The chain recombines TRBV4-1 with TRBJ2-5; maybe TRBD1 (6 bases). The V gene lost 1 base and the J gene lost 5 bases, with 14 bases spanning the gap. From germline, CDR1 is MGHRA and CDR2 YSYEKL. The CDR3 runs 15 residues. CDR3 nucleotide sequence: TGCGCCAGCAGCCAAGGTACTCAGGGGCGGGAGACCCAGTACTTC. Translation gives CASSQGTQGRETQYF.

The J gene is TRBJ1-1, the V gene TRBV27; D call uncertain. The germline V and J ends were trimmed by 1 base and 11 bases, with 20 bases remaining between them. CDR3 size: 15 residues. In germline, CDR1 is MNHEY, CDR2 SMNVEV (reference sequence). The CDR3, as DNA: TGTGCCAGCAGTTTATTCGCACAAAGGTTCGACGGGGCTTTCTTT. This translates into CASSLFAQRFDGAFF.

The chain joins TRBV29-1 to TRBJ1-2; D gene unclear. V gave up 3 bases and J gave up 3 bases, with 11 bases separating them. The CDR3 contains 13 residues. The germline gives CDR1 SQVTM, CDR2 ANQGSEA. The CDR3 sequence is CSVEGHTYYGYTF. The CDR3 nucleotides are TGCAGCGTTGAGGGCCACACCTACTATGGCTACACCTTC. Based on the CDR3 plus reference TRBV29-1 and TRBJ1-2, the full variable domain is SAVISQKPSRDICQRGTSLTIQCQVDSQVTMMFWYRQQPGQSLTLIATANQGSEATYESGFVIDKFPISRPNLTFSTLTVSNMSPEDSSIYLCSVEGHTYYGYTFGSGTRLTVV.

V is TRBV2 and J is TRBJ2-7, with TRBD2 matching 10 bases. V shed 8 bases, J shed 10 bases, and the junction held 11 bases outside the gene matches. The CDR3 consists of 13 residues. The germline V gene encodes CDR1 SNHLY and CDR2 FYNNEI. DNA for the CDR3: TGTGCCAGCGGAGGAATAGCGGGGGGTGCCCAGTACTTC. As protein: CASGGIAGGAQYF.

This chain links TRBV11-2 with TRBJ2-5, with TRBD2 matching 15 bases. The CDR3 is 17 amino acids. In germline, CDR1 is SGHAT, CDR2 FQNNGV. J was trimmed by 5 bases and V by 5 bases; bases with no gene match: 9. The CDR3 loop is CASSPGLAGGPRETQYF. In DNA, the CDR3 is TGTGCCAGCAGCCCCGGACTAGCGGGGGGGCCCCGGGAGACCCAGTACTTC. The full variable domain, its missing parts supplied by reference TRBV11-2 and TRBJ2-5, is EAGVAQSPRYKIIEKRQSVAFWCNPISGHATLYWYQQILGQGPKLLIQFQNNGVVDDSQLPKDRFSAERLKGVDSTLKIQPAKLEDSAVYLCASSPGLAGGPRETQYFGPGTRLLVL.

The chain recombines TRBV7-9 with TRBJ2-5, with a weak D call TRBD2 (6 bases). The CDR3 runs to 18 residues. Between the trimmed V and J ends, which lost 3 bases and 3 bases, there was a span of 23 bases. Germline CDR1 and CDR2: SEHNR and FQNEAQ (reference sequence). In nucleotides, the CDR3 is TGTGCCAGCAGCTTTCGCCGCGTTCTAGCGTTAGGGAAAGAGACCCAGTACTTC. Translated, it gives CASSFRRVLALGKETQYF.

The J gene is TRBJ1-2, the V gene TRBV30; 8 bases match TRBD1. V dropped 2 bases and J dropped 6; count of bases not matched to a gene: 11. CDR1 is GTSNPN and CDR2 is SVGIG in the germline V gene (reference sequence). CDR3 length: 15 residues. CDR3 in DNA: TGTGCCTGGAGTTGGGACAGGTCGATAGGGGATGGCTACACCTTC. Protein sequence: CAWSWDRSIGDGYTF.

This clone showed up just once. The genes are TRBV12-5 and TRBJ1-5, with TRBD1 identical over 9 bases. The CDR3 length is 16 residues. With 2 bases clipped from V and 6 bases from J, the junction kept 8 bases outside the gene matches. Germline assignment: CDR1 LGHNT and CDR2 FRNRAP. The CDR3 protein is CASGLLGQGVTQPQHF. CDR3 DNA sequence: TGTGCTAGTGGTTTGTTGGGACAGGGAGTTACTCAGCCCCAGCATTTT. Filled out from reference TRBV12-5 and TRBJ1-5, the complete variable domain reads DARVTQTPRHKVTEMGQEVTMRCQPILGHNTVFWYRQTMMQGLELLAYFRNRAPLDDSGMPKDRFSAEMPDATLATLKIQPSEPRDSAVYFCASGLLGQGVTQPQHFGDGTRLSIL.